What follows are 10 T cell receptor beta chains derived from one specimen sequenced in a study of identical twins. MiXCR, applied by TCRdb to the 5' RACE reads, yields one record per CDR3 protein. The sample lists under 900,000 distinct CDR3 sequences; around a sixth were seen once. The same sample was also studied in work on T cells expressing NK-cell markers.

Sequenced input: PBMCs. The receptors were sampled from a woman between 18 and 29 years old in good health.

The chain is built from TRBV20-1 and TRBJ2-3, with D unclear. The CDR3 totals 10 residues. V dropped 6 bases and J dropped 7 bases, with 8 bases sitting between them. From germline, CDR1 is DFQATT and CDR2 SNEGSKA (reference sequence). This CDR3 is CSALSNTQYF. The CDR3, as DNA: TGCAGTGCCTTGTCTAATACGCAGTATTTT.

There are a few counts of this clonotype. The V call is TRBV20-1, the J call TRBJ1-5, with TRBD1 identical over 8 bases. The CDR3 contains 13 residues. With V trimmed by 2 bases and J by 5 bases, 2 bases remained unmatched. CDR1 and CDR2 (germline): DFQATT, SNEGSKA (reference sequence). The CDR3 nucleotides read TGCAGTGCTAGAACGACAGGGGATCAGCCCCAGCATTTT. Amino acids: CSARTTGDQPQHF.

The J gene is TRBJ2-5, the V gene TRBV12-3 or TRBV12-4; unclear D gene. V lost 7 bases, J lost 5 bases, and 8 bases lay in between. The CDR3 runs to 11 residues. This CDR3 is CASIDGETQYF. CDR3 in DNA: TGTGCCAGCATCGACGGGGAGACCCAGTACTTC.

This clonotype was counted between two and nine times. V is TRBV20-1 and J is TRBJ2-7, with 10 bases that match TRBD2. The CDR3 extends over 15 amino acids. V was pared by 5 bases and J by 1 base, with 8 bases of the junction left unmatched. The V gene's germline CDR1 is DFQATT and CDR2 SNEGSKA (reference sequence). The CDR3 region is CSAEDGLAVSYEQYF. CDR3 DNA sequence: TGCAGTGCTGAGGATGGACTAGCGGTATCCTACGAGCAGTACTTC.

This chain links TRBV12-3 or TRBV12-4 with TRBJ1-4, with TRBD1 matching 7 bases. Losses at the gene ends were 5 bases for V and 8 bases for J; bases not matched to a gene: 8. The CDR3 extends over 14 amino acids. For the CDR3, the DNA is TGTGCCAGCAGTGGACAGGTGTTGGGGGAAAAACTGTTTTTT. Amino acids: CASSGQVLGEKLFF.

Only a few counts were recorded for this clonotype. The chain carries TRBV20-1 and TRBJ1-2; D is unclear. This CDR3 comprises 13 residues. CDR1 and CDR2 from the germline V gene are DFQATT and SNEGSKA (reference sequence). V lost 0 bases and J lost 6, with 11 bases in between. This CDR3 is CSARDGIRDGYTF. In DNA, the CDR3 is TGCAGTGCTAGAGATGGTATTAGGGATGGCTACACCTTC.

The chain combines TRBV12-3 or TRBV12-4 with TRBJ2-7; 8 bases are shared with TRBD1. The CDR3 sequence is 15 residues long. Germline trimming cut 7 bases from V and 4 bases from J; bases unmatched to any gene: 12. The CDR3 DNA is TGTGCCAGCACCCTAGGCGCAGGGGGCGGGTACGAGCAGTACTTC. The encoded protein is CASTLGAGGGYEQYF.

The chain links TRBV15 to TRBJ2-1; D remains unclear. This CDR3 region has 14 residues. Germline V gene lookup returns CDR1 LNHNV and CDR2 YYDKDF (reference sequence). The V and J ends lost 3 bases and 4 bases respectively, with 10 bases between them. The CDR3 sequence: CATSRAGEYNEQFF. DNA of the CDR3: TGTGCCACCAGCAGGGCAGGAGAATACAATGAGCAGTTCTTC.

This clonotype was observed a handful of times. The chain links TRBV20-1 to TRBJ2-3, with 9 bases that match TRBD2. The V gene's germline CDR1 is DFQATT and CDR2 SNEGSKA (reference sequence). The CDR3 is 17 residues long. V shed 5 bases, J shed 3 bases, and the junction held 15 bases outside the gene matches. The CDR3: CSAGAWSWRGGTDTQYF. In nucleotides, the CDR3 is TGCAGTGCTGGAGCTTGGAGCTGGCGGGGGGGGACAGATACGCAGTATTTT.

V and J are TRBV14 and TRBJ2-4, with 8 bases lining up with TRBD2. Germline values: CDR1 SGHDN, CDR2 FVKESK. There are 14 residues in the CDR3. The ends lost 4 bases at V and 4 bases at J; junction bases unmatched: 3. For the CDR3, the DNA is TGTGCCAGCAGCCGCTCGGGGGGGAAAAACATTCAGTACTTC. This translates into CASSRSGGKNIQYF.